This TCR beta chain was recovered during a study of control samples from healthy donors and cancer patients. CDR3 length equals 14 residues. Germline assignment: CDR1 MGHRA and CDR2 YSYEKL. Trimming pared 0 bases from V and 3 bases from J, leaving 8 bases between. Sequenced by immunoSEQ multiplex PCR; TCRdb stores in-frame clones only, minus some. The sample lists almost 85,000 clones; 90% to 95% were seen once. Sequencing was performed on blood. The gene calls are TRBV4-1 and TRBJ1-1; TRBD1 might be the D (5 bases). This TCR derives from a woman in her late teens or twenties in good health. The CDR3 nucleotides are TGCGCCAGCAGCCAAGACAGGGAACACACTGAAGCTTTCTTT. Its protein is CASSQDREHTEAFF.